The entry below gives a single T cell receptor (beta chain) sequence along with its context. Its specificity is not known. Sequenced material consisted of expressed TCRB transcripts (all of the isolated RNA was reverse transcribed). Assay: immunoSEQ multiplex PCR; the TCRdb copy retains only in-frame clones and omits some. This sample has 250,000 to 350,000 clones, with approximately 15% found just once. This entry belongs to a study of beta chain features in type 1 diabetes. Overall study findings and caveats: Within patients, naive, central memory and Treg TCRB repertoires seemed more similar than within healthy donors.

Staining for CD45RO/CCR7/CD25/CD127/CD95/CD27 allowed sorting of CD4+ naive, central memory, regulatory and stem cell-like memory cells. This CDR3 has 13 residues. CDR1 SGHTA and CDR2 FQGNSA come from the germline V gene. Trimming took 2 bases from V and 0 from J, leaving 1 base between them. Material for sequencing was central memory CD4+ T cells from blood. This receptor was obtained from a man aged 30 to 39 in good health. The chain uses TRBV7-2 and TRBJ1-4; D ambiguous. CDR3 in DNA: TGTGCCAGCAGCTTAACAACTAATGAAAAACTGTTTTTT. This translates into CASSLTTNEKLFF.